A selection of T cell receptor beta chains follows, all from one sample in a study of blood T cell repertoires in COVID-19. The protocol was immunoSEQ multiplex PCR, while the TCRdb copy is restricted to in-frame clones and leaves out a portion. The sample has approximately 190,000 clones; under 90% are singletons. Material: peripheral blood. These receptors were collected from a man aged 55-75 years with acute or convalescent COVID-19. CDR3s leave out the opening cysteine and the closing phenylalanine or tryptophan.

V	CDR3
TRBV3-1/TRBV3-2	ASSHRQGRQPQH
TRBV27	ASSFSGTNEKLF
TRBV19	ASSIIMGTGGWTEAF
TRBV12-3/TRBV12-4	ASRRTGNGYT
TRBV19	ASRGRNATNEKLF
TRBV4-2	ASSQAGSGGDWFTDTQY
TRBV11-2	ASGRDRDMYEQY
TRBV28	ASSSSSGLSYNEQF
TRBV5-4	ASSNRDRGEKLF
TRBV19	ASSIRRDSPLH
TRBV5-6	ASSFQFTSGGLNTGELF
TRBV23-1	ANITGQETQY
TRBV7-9	ASSLLPRHRVESTDTQY
TRBV28	ATGQPSYEQY
TRBV19	ASSATGENTFLGYGYT
TRBV2	ASRGGSGYT
TRBV5-4	ASSGGQGGMNTEAF
TRBV7-8	ASSLAGGANTQY
TRBV9	ASSVASGGKQY
TRBV7-8	ASSRGQMNTEAF
TRBV11-1	ASSLLAGGDEQY
TRBV6-5	ANGANEQF
TRBV6-5	ASRQGTGGDQPQH